Listed below are T cell receptor beta chains from one sample, sequenced in a study of cytomegalovirus exposure and HLA in healthy donors. Here immunoSEQ multiplex PCR was the method, and the copy in TCRdb shows in-frame clones only, minus some. The table has 60,000 or so clones, roughly 77% seen once. Sequencing used PBMCs. These receptor sequences come from a woman aged 40-49 years in good health and CMV-seropositive. The CDR3 runs from the conserved cysteine through the conserved F or W. Fields, in order: V gene, J gene, clone size, D gene, CDR3 DNA, CDR3 protein. The D gene is left open where the match is weak. For some rows the clone size is stated as once, few or many, or as a class when expanded; others skip it.

V: TRBV5-6; J: TRBJ1-2; size: -; D: -; DNA: TGTGCCAGCAGCTTGGGAGGGAACTATGGCTACACCTTC; CDR3: CASSLGGNYGYTF
V: TRBV2; J: TRBJ2-7; size: -; D: -; DNA: TGTGCCAGCAGTGAACTGGACAGCGGATTCTACGAGCAGTACTTC; CDR3: CASSELDSGFYEQYF
V: TRBV6-5; J: TRBJ2-7; size: -; D: -; DNA: TGTGCCAGCAGTTATGAACGGAGCTCCTACGAGCAGTACTTC; CDR3: CASSYERSSYEQYF
V: TRBV5-6; J: TRBJ2-7; size: few; D: -; DNA: TGTGCCAGCAGCGGCCGGGGAGCCTCCCCCTACGAGCAGTACTTC; CDR3: CASSGRGASPYEQYF
V: TRBV11-2; J: TRBJ1-2; size: few; D: -; DNA: TGTGCCAGCAGCATGCCCACAGGAGGCTACACCTTC; CDR3: CASSMPTGGYTF
V: TRBV25-1; J: TRBJ1-5; size: few; D: -; DNA: TGTGCCAGCAGTGACCCACCGGTCTTGGAGCGCGATCAGCCCCAGCATTTT; CDR3: CASSDPPVLERDQPQHF
V: TRBV18; J: TRBJ1-1; size: once; D: -; DNA: TGTGCCAGCTCACCATCAGGAACAGAGACTATATGGTTCTTT; CDR3: CASSPSGTETIWFF
V: TRBV11-2; J: TRBJ2-1; size: -; D: TRBD2; DNA: TGTGCCAGCAGACGGTTAGCGGGGGACCTTATTGAGCAGTTCTTC; CDR3: CASRRLAGDLIEQFF
V: TRBV2; J: TRBJ1-5; size: -; D: TRBD1; DNA: TGTGCCAGCAGCCCCGACAGGGGACTCAATCAGCCCCAGCATTTT; CDR3: CASSPDRGLNQPQHF
V: TRBV6-6; J: TRBJ1-2; size: -; D: -; DNA: TGTGCCAGCAGTTTGTCAAGGGGCGACTATGGCTACACCTTC; CDR3: CASSLSRGDYGYTF
V: TRBV6-1; J: TRBJ2-7; size: once; D: TRBD2; DNA: TGTGCCAGCAGTGAAGCGCGGGGGGGAGGATCCTACGAGCAGTACTTC; CDR3: CASSEARGGGSYEQYF
V: TRBV7-8; J: TRBJ2-7; size: -; D: -; DNA: TGTGCCAGCAGCCCGAGCCCAGGGTTCTCATACGAGCAGTACTTC; CDR3: CASSPSPGFSYEQYF
V: TRBV29-1; J: TRBJ1-5; size: few; D: -; DNA: TGCAGCGTGGGGTGGAGGGACAATCAGCCCCAGCATTTT; CDR3: CSVGWRDNQPQHF
V: TRBV2; J: TRBJ1-6; size: -; D: TRBD1; DNA: TGTGCCAGCAGTGAACGGGACAGGGGTCGGACACCCCTCCACTTT; CDR3: CASSERDRGRTPLHF
V: TRBV5-1; J: TRBJ1-5; size: -; D: TRBD1; DNA: TGCGCCAGCAGCCCCGGGACAGGGGCTCAGCCCCAGCATTTT; CDR3: CASSPGTGAQPQHF
V: TRBV7-9; J: TRBJ2-3; size: -; D: TRBD2; DNA: TGTTCCAGCAGCTGGCCCGGGGGGGTCACAGATACGCAGTATTTT; CDR3: CSSSWPGGVTDTQYF
V: TRBV7-9; J: TRBJ1-1; size: -; D: TRBD1; DNA: TGTGCCAGCAGCGCCGGACAGGGAACCCCGAACACTGAAGCTTTCTTT; CDR3: CASSAGQGTPNTEAFF
V: TRBV5-1; J: TRBJ2-1; size: -; D: TRBD2; DNA: TGCGCCAGCAGCTTGGAGGGAGGGAGTCTGGCGGGGGGATACAATGAGCAGTTCTTC; CDR3: CASSLEGGSLAGGYNEQFF
V: TRBV9; J: TRBJ2-3; size: -; D: TRBD2; DNA: TGTGCCAGCAGCGGGTCTAGCGGCCCCGGAATAGATACGCAGTATTTT; CDR3: CASSGSSGPGIDTQYF
V: TRBV11-2; J: TRBJ1-5; size: -; D: TRBD1; DNA: TGTGCCAGCAGCTTAGGGGTGGGACAGGGTGGGCCCCAGCATTTT; CDR3: CASSLGVGQGGPQHF
V: TRBV6-1; J: TRBJ1-5; size: -; D: -; DNA: TGTGCCAGCATATGGACAGGCAATCAGCCCCAGCATTTT; CDR3: CASIWTGNQPQHF
V: TRBV5-1; J: TRBJ2-5; size: few; D: -; DNA: TGCGCCAGCAGCTTCCTAGGGGGGGGCGAGACCCAGTACTTC; CDR3: CASSFLGGGETQYF
V: TRBV16; J: TRBJ1-1; size: few; D: -; DNA: TGTGCCAGCAGCCAGGACACGAACACTGAAGCTTTCTTT; CDR3: CASSQDTNTEAFF
V: TRBV28; J: TRBJ1-1; size: -; D: TRBD1; DNA: TGTGCCAGCAGTTTTGGGACAGAACTAACTTTCCAGATGAACACTGAAGCTTTCTTT; CDR3: CASSFGTELTFQMNTEAFF
V: TRBV5-1; J: TRBJ2-7; size: -; D: TRBD2; DNA: TGCGCCAGCAGCCGCGGGGGGGTAGCGGGGGGGTCCTACGAGCAGTACTTC; CDR3: CASSRGGVAGGSYEQYF
V: TRBV5-4; J: TRBJ2-7; size: few; D: TRBD1; DNA: TGTGCCAGCAGCTCCCCACTGACAGGGTTTTCGGTCGAGCAGTACTTC; CDR3: CASSSPLTGFSVEQYF
V: TRBV27; J: TRBJ2-1; size: -; D: TRBD2; DNA: TGTGCCAGCAGTATAACGACTAGCGGGGGTGACAATGAGCAGTTCTTC; CDR3: CASSITTSGGDNEQFF
V: TRBV9; J: TRBJ1-5; size: -; D: -; DNA: TGTGCCAGCGGGGCGGGAGGTAGCAATCAGCCCCAGCATTTT; CDR3: CASGAGGSNQPQHF
V: TRBV2; J: TRBJ2-7; size: -; D: TRBD1; DNA: TGTGCCAGCAGTGTACCTGCGTATGGGGACAGCGGTAACTACGAGCAGTACTTC; CDR3: CASSVPAYGDSGNYEQYF
V: TRBV30; J: TRBJ1-2; size: -; D: TRBD1; DNA: TGTGCCCGGAGTGACAGGGTAGATGGCTACACCTTC; CDR3: CARSDRVDGYTF